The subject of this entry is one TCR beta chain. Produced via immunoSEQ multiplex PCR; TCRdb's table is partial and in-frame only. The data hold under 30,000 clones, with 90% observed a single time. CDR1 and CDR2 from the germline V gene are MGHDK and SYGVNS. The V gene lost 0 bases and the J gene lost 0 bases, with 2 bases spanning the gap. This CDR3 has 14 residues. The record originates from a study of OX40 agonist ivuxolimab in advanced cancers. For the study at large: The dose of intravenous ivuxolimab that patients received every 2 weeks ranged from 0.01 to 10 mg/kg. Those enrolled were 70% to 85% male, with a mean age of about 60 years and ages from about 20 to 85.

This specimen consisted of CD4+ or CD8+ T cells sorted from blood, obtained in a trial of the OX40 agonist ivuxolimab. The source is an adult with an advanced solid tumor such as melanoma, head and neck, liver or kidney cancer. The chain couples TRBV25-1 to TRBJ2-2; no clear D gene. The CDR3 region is CASSEYANTGELFF. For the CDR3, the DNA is TGTGCCAGCAGTGAATATGCGAACACCGGGGAGCTGTTTTTT.